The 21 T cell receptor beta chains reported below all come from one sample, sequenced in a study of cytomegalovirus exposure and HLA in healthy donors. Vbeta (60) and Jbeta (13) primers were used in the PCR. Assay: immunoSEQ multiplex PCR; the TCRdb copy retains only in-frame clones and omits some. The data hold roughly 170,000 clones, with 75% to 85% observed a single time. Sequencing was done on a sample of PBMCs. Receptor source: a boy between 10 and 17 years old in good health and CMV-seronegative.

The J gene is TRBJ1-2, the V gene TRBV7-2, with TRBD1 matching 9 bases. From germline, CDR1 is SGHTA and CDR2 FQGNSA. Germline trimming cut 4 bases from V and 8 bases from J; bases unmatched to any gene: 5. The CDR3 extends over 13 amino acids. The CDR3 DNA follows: TGTGCCAGCAGCTCGGGACAGGGTTTAGGCTACACCTTC. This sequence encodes CASSSGQGLGYTF.

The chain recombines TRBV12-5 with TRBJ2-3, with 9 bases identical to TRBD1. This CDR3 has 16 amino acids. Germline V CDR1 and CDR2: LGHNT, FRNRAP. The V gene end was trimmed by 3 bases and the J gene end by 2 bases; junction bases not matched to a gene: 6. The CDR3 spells CASGFRGQGYTDTQYF. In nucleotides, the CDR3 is TGTGCTAGTGGTTTCCGAGGACAGGGGTACACAGATACGCAGTATTTT.

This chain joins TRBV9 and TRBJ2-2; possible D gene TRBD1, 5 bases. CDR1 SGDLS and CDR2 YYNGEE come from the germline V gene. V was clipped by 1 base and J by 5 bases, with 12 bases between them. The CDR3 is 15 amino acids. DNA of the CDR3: TGTGCCAGCAGCGTACAGGGCCATCGAACCGGGGAGCTGTTTTTT. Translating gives CASSVQGHRTGELFF.

DNA for the CDR3: TGTGCCAGTAGTCTCCAAGGACAGGGTCGGGATCAGCCCCAGCATTTT. This sequence encodes CASSLQGQGRDQPQHF. This chain connects TRBV19 to TRBJ1-5, with TRBD1 matching 8 bases. The CDR3 has 16 amino acids. V gave up 5 bases and J gave up 5 bases; unmatched junction bases: 11. Germline assignment: CDR1 LNHDA and CDR2 SQIVND (reference sequence).

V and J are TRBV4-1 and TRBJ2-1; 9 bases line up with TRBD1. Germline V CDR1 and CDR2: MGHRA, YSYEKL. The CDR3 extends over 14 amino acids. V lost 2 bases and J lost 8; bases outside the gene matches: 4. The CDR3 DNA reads TGCGCCAGCAGCCAACCGGGACAGGGCGATGAGCAGTTCTTC. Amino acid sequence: CASSQPGQGDEQFF.

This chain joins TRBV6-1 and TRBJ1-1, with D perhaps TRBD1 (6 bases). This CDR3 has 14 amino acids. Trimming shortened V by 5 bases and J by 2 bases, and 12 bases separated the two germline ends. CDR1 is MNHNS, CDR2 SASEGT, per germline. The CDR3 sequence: CASSTGTPNTEAFF. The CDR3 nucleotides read TGTGCCAGCAGTACCGGGACACCTAACACTGAAGCTTTCTTT.

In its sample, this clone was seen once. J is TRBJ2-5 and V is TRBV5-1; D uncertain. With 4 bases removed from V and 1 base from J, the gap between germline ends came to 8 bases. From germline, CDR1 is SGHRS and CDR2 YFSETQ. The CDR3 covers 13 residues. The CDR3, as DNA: TGCGCCAGCAGCATCATTTTCCAAGAGACCCAGTACTTC. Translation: CASSIIFQETQYF.

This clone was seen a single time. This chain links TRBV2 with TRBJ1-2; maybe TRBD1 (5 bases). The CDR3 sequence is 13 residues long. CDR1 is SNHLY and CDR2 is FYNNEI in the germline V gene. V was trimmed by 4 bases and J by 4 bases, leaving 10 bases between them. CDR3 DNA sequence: TGTGCCAGCAGTGTTCAGGGTGGCTATGGCTACACCTTC. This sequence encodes CASSVQGGYGYTF.

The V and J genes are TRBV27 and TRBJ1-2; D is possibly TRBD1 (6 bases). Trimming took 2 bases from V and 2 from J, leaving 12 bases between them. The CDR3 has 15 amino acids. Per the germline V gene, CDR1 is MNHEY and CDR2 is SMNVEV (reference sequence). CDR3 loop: CASSLRGGSNYGYTF. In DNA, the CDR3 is TGTGCCAGCAGTTTAAGAGGGGGTTCAAACTATGGCTACACCTTC.

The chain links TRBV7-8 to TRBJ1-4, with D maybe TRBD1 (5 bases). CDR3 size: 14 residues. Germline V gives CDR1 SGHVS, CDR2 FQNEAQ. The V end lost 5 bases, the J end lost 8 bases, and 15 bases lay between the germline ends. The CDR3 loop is CASSPRDLGEKLFF. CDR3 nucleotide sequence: TGTGCCAGCAGCCCCCGGGACTTAGGGGAAAAACTGTTTTTT. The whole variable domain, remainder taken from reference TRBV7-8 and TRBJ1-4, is GAGVSQSPRYKVAKRGQDVALRCDPISGHVSLFWYQQALGQGPEFLTYFQNEAQLDKSGLPSDRFFAERPEGSVSTLKIQRTQQEDSAVYLCASSPRDLGEKLFFGSGTQLSVL.

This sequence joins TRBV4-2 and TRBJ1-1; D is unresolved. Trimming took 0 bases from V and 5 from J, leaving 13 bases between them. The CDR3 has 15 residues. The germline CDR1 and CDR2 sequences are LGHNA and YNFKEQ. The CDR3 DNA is TGTGCCAGCAGCCAAGATCAGTCCGGGTTTACTGAAGCTTTCTTT. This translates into CASSQDQSGFTEAFF.

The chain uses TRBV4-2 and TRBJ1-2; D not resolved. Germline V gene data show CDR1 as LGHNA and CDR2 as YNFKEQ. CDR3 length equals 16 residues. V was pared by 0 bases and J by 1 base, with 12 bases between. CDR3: CASSQEWSFNNYGYTF. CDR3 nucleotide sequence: TGTGCCAGCAGCCAAGAATGGAGTTTCAATAACTATGGCTACACCTTC.

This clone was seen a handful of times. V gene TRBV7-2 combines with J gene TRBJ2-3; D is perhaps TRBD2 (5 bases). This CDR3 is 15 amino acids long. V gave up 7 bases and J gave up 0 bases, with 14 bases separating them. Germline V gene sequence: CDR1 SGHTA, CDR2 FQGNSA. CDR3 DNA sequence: TGTGCCAGCATCCTCCGGGGATCGAGCACAGATACGCAGTATTTT. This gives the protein CASILRGSSTDTQYF.

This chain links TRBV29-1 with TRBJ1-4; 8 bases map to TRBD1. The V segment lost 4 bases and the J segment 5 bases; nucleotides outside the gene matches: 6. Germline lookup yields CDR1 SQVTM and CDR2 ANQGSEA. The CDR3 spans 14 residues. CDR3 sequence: CSVAGGTGNEKLFF. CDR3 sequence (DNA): TGCAGCGTTGCTGGGGGGACAGGCAATGAAAAACTGTTTTTT.

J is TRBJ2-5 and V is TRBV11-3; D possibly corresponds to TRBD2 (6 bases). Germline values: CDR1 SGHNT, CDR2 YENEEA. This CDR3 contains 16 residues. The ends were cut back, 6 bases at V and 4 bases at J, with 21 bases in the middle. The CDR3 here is CASSARTNRRGETQYF. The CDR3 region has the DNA TGTGCCAGCAGTGCTCGGACCAATCGGAGGGGAGAGACCCAGTACTTC.

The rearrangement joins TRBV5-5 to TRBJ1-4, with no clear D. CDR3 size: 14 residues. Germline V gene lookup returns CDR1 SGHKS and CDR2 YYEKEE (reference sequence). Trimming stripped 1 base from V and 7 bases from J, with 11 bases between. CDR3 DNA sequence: TGTGCCAGCAGCTTGCCGGGTCGGAGTGAAAAACTGTTTTTT. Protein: CASSLPGRSEKLFF.

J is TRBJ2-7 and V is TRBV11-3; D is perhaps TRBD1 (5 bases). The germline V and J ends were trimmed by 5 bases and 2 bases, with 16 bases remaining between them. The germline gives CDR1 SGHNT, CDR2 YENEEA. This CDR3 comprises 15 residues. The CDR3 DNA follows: TGTGCCAGCAGCGTATCTTCAGGGAACACCTACGAGCAGTACTTC. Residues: CASSVSSGNTYEQYF.

The CDR3 loop is CASSGRQGREAFF. CDR3 coding DNA: TGTGCCAGCAGTGGCAGACAGGGCCGGGAAGCTTTCTTT. This rearrangement joins TRBV6-1 to TRBJ1-1; 7 positions match TRBD1. The CDR3 spans 13 residues. V gave up 4 bases and J gave up 8 bases; unmatched junction bases: 7. Germline V lookup: CDR1 MNHNS, CDR2 SASEGT.

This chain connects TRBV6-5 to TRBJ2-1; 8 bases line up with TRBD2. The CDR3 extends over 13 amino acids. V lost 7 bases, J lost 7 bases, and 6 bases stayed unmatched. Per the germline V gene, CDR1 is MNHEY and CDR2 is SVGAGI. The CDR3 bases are TGTGCCAGCATAAGCGGGAGTAAGAATGAGCAGTTCTTC. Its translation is CASISGSKNEQFF.

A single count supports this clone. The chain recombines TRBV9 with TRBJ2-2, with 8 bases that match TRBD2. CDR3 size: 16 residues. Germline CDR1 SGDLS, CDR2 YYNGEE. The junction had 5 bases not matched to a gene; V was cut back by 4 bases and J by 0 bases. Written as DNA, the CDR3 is TGTGCCAGCAGCCCTAGCGGGCGGTCGAACACCGGGGAGCTGTTTTTT. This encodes CASSPSGRSNTGELFF. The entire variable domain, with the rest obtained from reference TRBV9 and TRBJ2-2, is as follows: DSGVTQTPKHLITATGQRVTLRCSPRSGDLSVYWYQQSLDQGLQFLIQYYNGEERAKGNILERFSAQQFPDLHSELNLSSLELGDSALYFCASSPSGRSNTGELFFGEGSRLTVL.

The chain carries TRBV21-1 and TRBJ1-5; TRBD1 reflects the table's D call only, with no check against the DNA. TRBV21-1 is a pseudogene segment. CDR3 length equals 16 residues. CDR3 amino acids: CASSPPLGTEGQPQHF. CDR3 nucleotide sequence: TGTGCCAGCAGCCCTCCCCTAGGGACAGAGGGGCAGCCCCAGCATTTT.